Given below is one TCR beta chain in context. Original handling: Counts of nucleated cells, estimated from reference gene primer amplification, were obtained. Generated by immunoSEQ multiplex PCR, the TCRdb table keeps only in-frame clones and is missing some. D and trimming were read from the DNA, whereas the V and J calls and clone size are those reported in that table. The sample records 90,000 to 150,000 clones, about 85% being singletons. V lost 7 bases to trimming and J lost 2 bases; unmatched junction nucleotides: 9. Germline V gene sequence: CDR1 SQVTM, CDR2 ANQGSEA. This CDR3 is built from 14 residues. The entry originates in a study of blood T cell repertoires in COVID-19. Study summary: COVID-19 samples collected from the United States, Italy and Spain covered acute and convalescent phases. PBMCs, B-cell-depleted T cells, or T cells provided the cDNA or gDNA that made up the material.

This clonotype was obtained from a man at least 80 years old with acute or convalescent COVID-19. This chain links TRBV29-1 with TRBJ2-7; the match to TRBD1 covers 9 bases. Sequenced material: peripheral blood. CDR3 sequence (DNA): TGCAGCGAGGTGGACCGGGACAGGGCCTACGAGCAGTACTTC. This encodes CSEVDRDRAYEQYF.